The 21 T cell receptor beta chains in this list originate from one sample, sequenced in a study of T cell responses to AZD1222 COVID-19 vaccine. Method: immunoSEQ multiplex PCR; TCRdb's copy keeps in-frame clones and lacks some. Of fewer than 50,000 clones in the sample, around 91% are singletons; the top ten hold approximately 37%. The sequencing here drew on peripheral blood, taken 28 days after the second AZD1222 dose. Receptor source: an adult who received the AZD1222 COVID-19 vaccine.

In this sample, this clone turned up once. The chain recombines TRBV19 with TRBJ1-5; 8 nucleotides match TRBD1. This CDR3 has 17 amino acids. Germline values: CDR1 LNHDA, CDR2 SQIVND (reference sequence). Trimming at V came to 2 bases and at J to 1 base, leaving 7 bases not matched to a gene. The CDR3 loop reads CASSISRGRTSNQPQHF. CDR3 bases: TGTGCCAGTAGTATATCCAGGGGGCGTACGAGCAATCAGCCCCAGCATTTT.

The V call is TRBV19, the J call TRBJ1-6, with TRBD1 as a possible D gene (5 bases). Per the germline V gene, CDR1 is LNHDA and CDR2 is SQIVND (reference sequence). The CDR3 has 16 residues. The V and J ends lost 4 bases and 7 bases respectively, with 17 bases between them. The CDR3 sequence: CASSTRPGANNSPLHF. The CDR3 DNA is TGTGCCAGTAGTACGCGCCCCGGGGCCAACAATTCACCCCTCCACTTT. Full variable domain (missing parts from reference TRBV19 and TRBJ1-6): DGGITQSPKYLFRKEGQNVTLSCEQNLNHDAMYWYRQDPGQGLRLIYYSQIVNDFQKGDIAEGYSVSREKKESFPLTVTSAQKNPTAFYLCASSTRPGANNSPLHFGNGTRLTVT.

The chain employs TRBV28 and TRBJ2-3; 16 bases are shared with TRBD2. CDR3 length equals 19 residues. The V gene's germline CDR1 is MDHEN and CDR2 SYDVKM. The V segment lost 7 bases and the J segment 6 bases; nucleotides outside the gene matches: 16. The CDR3 spells CASTTGLAGGPLPMDTQYF. CDR3 nucleotide sequence: TGTGCCAGCACCACGGGACTAGCGGGGGGGCCCTTACCAATGGATACGCAGTATTTT.

The chain joins TRBV9 to TRBJ1-3; D ambiguous. The CDR3 sequence is 14 residues long. V was pared by 0 bases and J by 1 base, with 5 bases between. Per the germline V gene, CDR1 is SGDLS and CDR2 is YYNGEE. The CDR3 nucleotides read TGTGCCAGCAGCGTAGCTAGTTCTGGAAACACCATATATTTT. It specifies CASSVASSGNTIYF.

The rearrangement joins TRBV6-5 to TRBJ2-1; D is ambiguous. V was clipped by 6 bases and J by 0 bases, with 6 bases between them. Germline CDR1 is MNHEY and CDR2 is SVGAGI. CDR3 length: 13 amino acids. The CDR3 sequence: CASRTLSYNEQFF. The CDR3 region has the DNA TGTGCCAGCAGGACCCTCTCCTACAATGAGCAGTTCTTC.

The gene calls are TRBV3-1 (or the pseudogene TRBV3-2) and TRBJ2-2, with D unresolved. The CDR3 runs 15 residues. CDR1 LGHDT and CDR2 YNNKEL come from the germline V gene (reference sequence). Trimming shortened V by 4 bases and J by 2 bases, and 11 bases separated the two germline ends. DNA of the CDR3: TGTGCCAGCAGCCCTACGACTGGTAACACCGGGGAGCTGTTTTTT. Protein: CASSPTTGNTGELFF.

This sequence joins TRBV3-1 (or the pseudogene TRBV3-2) and TRBJ1-2; 11 bases are shared with TRBD1. With V trimmed by 1 base and J by 8 bases, 6 bases remained unmatched. Germline V lookup: CDR1 LGHDT, CDR2 YNNKEL (reference sequence). There are 15 residues in the CDR3. CDR3 amino acids: CASSQAGQGARGYTF. In nucleotides, the CDR3 is TGTGCCAGCAGCCAAGCAGGACAGGGGGCTCGAGGCTACACCTTC.

This chain connects TRBV7-9 to TRBJ2-7; the D call may be TRBD1 or TRBD2 (5 bases each). The CDR3 has 14 amino acids. Germline CDR1 SEHNR, CDR2 FQNEAQ (reference sequence). The germline V and J ends were trimmed by 5 bases and 0 bases, with 11 bases remaining between them. The CDR3 loop is CASSAGTVSYEQYF. In DNA form, the CDR3 reads TGTGCCAGCAGCGCCGGGACGGTCTCCTACGAGCAGTACTTC.

J is TRBJ2-6 and V is TRBV7-2; D is perhaps TRBD1 (6 bases). CDR3 length: 18 residues. Germline CDR1 is SGHTA and CDR2 is FQGNSA. Trimming removed 3 bases at V and 0 bases at J, with 15 bases between. CDR3 DNA sequence: TGTGCCAGCAGCTTCTTCGTACAGGGTTCCTCTGGGGCCAACGTCCTGACTTTC. Its translation: CASSFFVQGSSGANVLTF.

The chain is built from TRBV2 and TRBJ1-1, with 8 positions matching TRBD1. The V gene end was trimmed by 6 bases and the J gene end by 1 base; junction bases not matched to a gene: 7. Germline-derived CDR1 and CDR2 are SNHLY and FYNNEI. This CDR3 spans 15 amino acids. In DNA form, the CDR3 reads TGTGCCAGCAGACCAACAGGGGGGAAGAACACTGAAGCTTTCTTT. It specifies CASRPTGGKNTEAFF.

This chain joins TRBV30 and TRBJ1-3, with D unclear. V shed 3 bases and J shed 1 base, with 10 bases lying between them. Germline loops: CDR1 GTSNPN, CDR2 SVGIG (reference sequence). This CDR3 contains 14 residues. The CDR3 DNA reads TGTGCCTGGAGAAAGAGGAAATCTGGAAACACCATATATTTT. The encoded protein is CAWRKRKSGNTIYF.

This clone was found once. The genes are TRBV6-5 and TRBJ1-1, with a weak D call TRBD1 (6 bases). Germline V gives CDR1 MNHEY, CDR2 SVGAGI. Trimming left V 6 bases short and J 8 bases short, with 13 bases between. The CDR3 loop spans 12 amino acids. The CDR3 coding sequence is TGTGCCAGCAGCCCGACAGGCGGGGAAGCTTTCTTT. Its translation: CASSPTGGEAFF.

The V gene is TRBV10-2, the J gene TRBJ1-1, with 7 bases that match TRBD1. This CDR3 contains 12 residues. Germline V CDR1 and CDR2: WSHSY, SAAADI. V was pared by 8 bases and J by 4 bases, with 4 bases of the junction left unmatched. The DNA for the CDR3 is TGCGCCAGCGGCAGACAGGGCACTGAAGCTTTCTTT. Translating gives CASGRQGTEAFF.

The V call is TRBV27, the J call TRBJ2-7; 7 positions agree with TRBD1. This CDR3 region has 14 residues. The junction had 9 bases not matched to a gene; V was cut back by 5 bases and J by 5 bases. Germline V CDR1 and CDR2: MNHEY, SMNVEV (reference sequence). The CDR3 DNA reads TGTGCCAGCAGTCTTAAAAACAGGGGTCACGAGCAGTACTTC. Its translation: CASSLKNRGHEQYF.

The genes are TRBV4-3 and TRBJ2-7; D not certain. Trimming pared 1 base from V and 9 bases from J, leaving 10 bases between. CDR1 is LGHNA and CDR2 is YSLEER in the germline V gene. There are 12 residues in the CDR3. This CDR3 reads CASSQVTGVQYF. In DNA, the CDR3 is TGCGCCAGCAGCCAAGTAACTGGAGTGCAGTACTTC.

This clone is a singleton in its sample. The CDR3 bases are TGTGCCAGCAGTGTACAGGGGGCGGGTAATTCACCCCTCCACTTT. It is translated as CASSVQGAGNSPLHF. V and J are TRBV27 and TRBJ1-6; 9 bases map to TRBD1. Trimming removed 5 bases from V and 6 bases from J; junction bases left unmatched: 5. The CDR3 runs to 15 residues. Germline assignment: CDR1 MNHEY and CDR2 SMNVEV (reference sequence).

The chain joins TRBV5-4 to TRBJ2-1; 14 nucleotides align to TRBD2. Trimming at V came to 4 bases and at J to 6 bases, leaving 9 bases not matched to a gene. Germline assignment: CDR1 SGHNT and CDR2 YYREEE (reference sequence). The CDR3 loop spans 17 amino acids. CDR3 DNA sequence: TGTGCCAGCAGCCCGAGACTAGCGGGGGGGCTTTTCAATGAGCAGTTCTTC. Its protein is CASSPRLAGGLFNEQFF.

This sequence joins TRBV13 and TRBJ2-1; 9 nucleotides agree with TRBD2. This CDR3 is 15 amino acids long. V lost 1 base and J lost 10; bases outside the gene matches: 8. Germline loops: CDR1 PRHDT, CDR2 FYEKMQ (reference sequence). As DNA, the CDR3 is TGTGCCAGCAGCTTAGAGCGGGGGGCGCGGGAGGAGCAGTTCTTC. It translates to CASSLERGAREEQFF. Combining the CDR3 with reference TRBV13 and TRBJ2-1 gives the whole variable domain AAGVIQSPRHLIKEKRETATLKCYPIPRHDTVYWYQQGPGQDPQFLISFYEKMQSDKGSIPDRFSAQQFSDYHSELNMSSLELGDSALYFCASSLERGAREEQFFGPGTRLTVL.

The rearrangement uses TRBV19 and TRBJ1-1, with D unresolved. Germline values: CDR1 LNHDA, CDR2 SQIVND (reference sequence). Between the trimmed V and J ends, which lost 5 bases and 2 bases, there was a span of 9 bases. This CDR3 is built from 13 residues. The chain's CDR3 is CASSSGINTEAFF. CDR3 DNA: TGTGCCAGTAGTTCGGGGATTAACACTGAAGCTTTCTTT.

Turning to this clone: Additional DNA sequences in this sample encode the identical CDR3. The chain joins TRBV25-1 to TRBJ1-2; a weak D match, TRBD1 (6 bases). Germline CDR1 reads MGHDK; CDR2 reads SYGVNS. V was trimmed by 3 bases and J by 4 bases, leaving 9 bases between them. The CDR3 spans 13 residues. This CDR3 reads CASSDMTGYGYTF. The CDR3 bases are TGTGCCAGCAGTGATATGACAGGCTATGGCTACACCTTC.

This sequence joins TRBV9 and TRBJ1-2; D gene uncertain. V lost 4 bases, J lost 5 bases, and 9 bases lay in between. Germline V CDR1 and CDR2: SGDLS, YYNGEE. The CDR3 has 12 amino acids. Written as DNA, the CDR3 is TGTGCCAGCAGCACGGACGGTTATGGCTACACCTTC. It encodes CASSTDGYGYTF.